The rows below give T cell receptor beta chains drawn from one sample of a study of blood T cell repertoires in COVID-19. Measured with immunoSEQ multiplex PCR; TCRdb has only the in-frame clones, and not every one. The data show just under 150,000 clones, with about 83% seen just once and 8.6% held by the top ten. The specimen was peripheral blood. Receptor source: a woman between 50 and 59 years old with active or convalescent COVID-19. Each CDR3 is given with its conserved first and last residue.

len	v_gene	j_gene	CDR3aa
14	TRBV4-3	TRBJ1-2	CASSHQTGDYGYTF
12	TRBV12-3/TRBV12-4	TRBJ2-5	CASSFLAETQYF
16	TRBV4-2	TRBJ2-5	CASSHFPGEGQETQYF
17	TRBV4-1	TRBJ2-1	CASSQTLTGGAFNEQFF
14	TRBV30	TRBJ2-5	CAWSTGLRIETQYF
17	TRBV2	TRBJ2-7	CASRETTGGRNPYEQYF
15	TRBV25-1	TRBJ2-5	CASSGAGGTQETQYF
15	TRBV10-3	TRBJ2-1	CAISGVAVGRNEQFF
16	TRBV7-2	TRBJ1-4	CASSFGKTRTNEKLFF
15	TRBV27	TRBJ1-2	CASSIEAVALHGYTF
16	TRBV5-4	TRBJ1-2	CASSLARVSGEYGYTF
15	TRBV5-5	TRBJ1-2	CASSRDRAVGRGYTF
14	TRBV18	TRBJ2-5	CASSPDTGQETQYF
12	TRBV6-5	TRBJ2-7	CASIHRSYEQYF
17	TRBV12-5	TRBJ1-5	CASGLDQGTRTGILQHF
12	TRBV12-3/TRBV12-4	TRBJ2-4	CASSRDTNIQYF
16	TRBV7-8	TRBJ1-4	CASSLREGGTNEKLFF
14	TRBV10-3	TRBJ1-2	CAISALDRGRGYTF
14	TRBV7-9	TRBJ1-2	CASSSGTGGAGYTF
11	TRBV6-5	TRBJ2-1	CASRGGNEQFF
13	TRBV6-1	TRBJ2-7	CASSETGAYEQYF
17	TRBV28	TRBJ2-7	CASSLSLRGGATYEQYF
15	TRBV19	TRBJ2-5	CASSLLGAGEETQYF
13	TRBV12-3/TRBV12-4	TRBJ1-2	CASSFGTRYGYTF
15	TRBV6-4	TRBJ2-3	CASSKLAGATDTQYF
14	TRBV9	TRBJ1-1	CASSVGFRGTEAFF
14	TRBV19	TRBJ1-1	CASSRQGADTEAFF
14	TRBV4-3	TRBJ2-2	CASSIIQGSGELFF
11	TRBV7-9	TRBJ2-3	CASTQTDTQYF
15	TRBV4-2	TRBJ1-2	CASSPVGRGRIGYTF
12	TRBV3-1/TRBV3-2	TRBJ1-1	CASSPSQTEAFF
15	TRBV7-9	TRBJ1-5	CASSSPGTVNQPQHF
13	TRBV12-3/TRBV12-4	TRBJ1-1	CASTTLPDTEAFF
15	TRBV5-1	TRBJ2-4	CASSDRRDRENIQYF
15	TRBV4-2	TRBJ1-5	CASSQVGQNNQPQHF
19	TRBV7-6	TRBJ1-1	CASSYRVGDRGYMNTEAFF
16	TRBV4-1	TRBJ1-1	CASRVQWDSANTEAFF
14	TRBV19	TRBJ1-5	CASSIGTTDQPQHF
14	TRBV27	TRBJ1-5	CASSADSVNQPQHF
15	TRBV16	TRBJ1-1	CASSPYITGGTEAFF
15	TRBV18	TRBJ1-5	CASSPQTYSNQPQHF
15	TRBV7-6	TRBJ2-1	CASSRGLLGSNEQFF
14	TRBV5-1	TRBJ2-7	CASSLVVGAGEQYF
13	TRBV7-8	TRBJ1-5	CASSLTRDQPQHF
13	TRBV10-3	TRBJ1-1	CAIRTGLNTEAFF
15	TRBV6-5	TRBJ1-6	CASTKGTRANSPLHF
15	TRBV4-1	TRBJ1-2	CASSQGGLDNYGYTF
16	TRBV7-2	TRBJ2-5	CASSLGSSGGAETQYF
12	TRBV11-2	TRBJ2-5	CASSFSWETQYF
14	TRBV5-1	TRBJ2-3	CASSLVGSSDTQYF
14	TRBV6-5	TRBJ2-7	CASSYGQGYNEQYF
15	TRBV18	TRBJ2-1	CASSPGLGPYNEQFF
12	TRBV12-3/TRBV12-4	TRBJ1-2	CASRATGAGYTF
14	TRBV30	TRBJ1-4	CAWSLTGWGEKLFF
14	TRBV7-2	TRBJ1-3	CASSLGTGFTTIYF
18	TRBV21-1	TRBJ1-6	CASSSGHLCRLYNSPLHF
14	TRBV19	TRBJ1-1	CASSIPAGITEAFF
17	TRBV16	TRBJ1-5	CASSQSKVALFNQPQHF
16	TRBV4-1	TRBJ1-2	CASSQPTGGASRGYTF
11	TRBV6-6	TRBJ1-1	CASSLTGKAFF